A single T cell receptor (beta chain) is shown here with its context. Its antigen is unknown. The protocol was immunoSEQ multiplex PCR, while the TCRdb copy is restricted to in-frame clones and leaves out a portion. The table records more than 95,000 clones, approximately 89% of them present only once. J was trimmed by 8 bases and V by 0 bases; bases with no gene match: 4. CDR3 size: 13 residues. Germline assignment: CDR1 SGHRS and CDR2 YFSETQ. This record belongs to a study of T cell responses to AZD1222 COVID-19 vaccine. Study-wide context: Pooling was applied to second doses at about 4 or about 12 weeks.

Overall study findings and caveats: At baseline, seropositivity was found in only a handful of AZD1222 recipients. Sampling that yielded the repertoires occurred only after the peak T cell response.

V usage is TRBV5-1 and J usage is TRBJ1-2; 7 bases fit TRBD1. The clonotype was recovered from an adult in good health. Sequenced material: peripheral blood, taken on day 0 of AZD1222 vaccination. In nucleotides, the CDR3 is TGCGCCAGCAGCTTGGAGGGGGCTGAGGGCTACACCTTC. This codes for CASSLEGAEGYTF.